This passage covers 5 T cell receptor beta chains from one sample sequenced in a study of T-cell reconstitution after alpha-beta-depleted transplantation in children. Unique molecular identifiers were built into the TCRbeta library. MiXCR, applied by TCRdb to the PCR reads, yields one record per CDR3 protein. The sample comprises about half a million distinct CDR3 sequences, around 13% of which are singletons, and under 7% rests with the top ten. The sample consisted of PBMCs from the stem cell graft donor, taken from the stem cell graft. All receptors derive from a human donor who donated a stem cell graft to a child with combined immunodeficiency.

The J gene is TRBJ2-4, the V gene TRBV28; 10 positions agree with TRBD1. CDR1 is MDHEN, CDR2 SYDVKM, per germline. Losses at the gene ends were 5 bases for V and 6 bases for J; bases not matched to a gene: 7. The CDR3 is made up of 15 amino acids. The CDR3 loop reads CASSQPGQGTNIQYF. For the CDR3, the DNA is TGTGCCAGCAGTCAACCGGGACAGGGGACAAACATTCAGTACTTC.

In this sample, this clonotype turned up many times. The gene calls are TRBV27 and TRBJ2-5, with TRBD1 matching 10 bases. Germline V gene lookup returns CDR1 MNHEY and CDR2 SMNVEV (reference sequence). The CDR3 is made up of 14 amino acids. Losses at the gene ends were 6 bases for V and 4 bases for J; bases not matched to a gene: 5. CDR3 bases: TGTGCCAGCAGCCTCAGGACAGGGGGAGAGACCCAGTACTTC. Translating it yields CASSLRTGGETQYF.

This clonotype has a handful of counts. J is TRBJ2-1 and V is TRBV27; tentatively, D is TRBD1 (6 bases). The ends were cut back, 5 bases at V and 3 bases at J, with 8 bases in the middle. This CDR3 has 13 amino acids. Looked up from germline, CDR1 is MNHEY and CDR2 is SMNVEV (reference sequence). CDR3 sequence: CASSKTGYNEQFF. CDR3 DNA: TGTGCCAGCAGTAAGACAGGCTACAATGAGCAGTTCTTC.

The V and J genes are TRBV20-1 and TRBJ2-5; D tentatively reads TRBD1 or TRBD2 (5 bases each). Germline V gene lookup returns CDR1 DFQATT and CDR2 SNEGSKA (reference sequence). The V end lost 5 bases, the J end lost 7 bases, and 17 bases lay between the germline ends. This CDR3 spans 13 amino acids. The DNA of the CDR3 is TGCAGTGCTTCCCAAACGGGGCCACGGACCCAGTACTTC. Residues: CSASQTGPRTQYF.

V usage is TRBV7-2 and J usage is TRBJ1-5; 7 positions match TRBD1. The CDR3 extends over 15 amino acids. Unmatched junction bases numbered 3, after V lost 3 bases and J lost 1 base. Germline CDR1 reads SGHTA; CDR2 reads FQGNSA. The CDR3 DNA is TGTGCCAGCAGCTTTGTCAGGGGGAGCAATCAGCCCCAGCATTTT. It codes for CASSFVRGSNQPQHF.